A selection of T cell receptor beta chains follows, all from one sample in a study of cytomegalovirus exposure and HLA in healthy donors. Data came from immunoSEQ multiplex PCR; TCRdb stores just in-frame clones and leaves some out. The sample includes tens of thousands of clones, roughly four fifths of them seen just once. Sequencing was done on a sample of PBMCs. These receptors all stem from a man between 45 and 60 years old in good health and CMV-seronegative. Both conserved end residues are part of each CDR3. D genes are given only for firm matches. Some rows have no size entry. The others give once, few or many, or a class for an expanded clone.

j_gene,abundance,v_gene,d_gene,CDR3aa,CDR3nt
TRBJ2-7,few,TRBV6-1,-,CASSDWGPGYEQYF,TGTGCCAGCAGCGACTGGGGGCCGGGCTACGAGCAGTACTTC
TRBJ2-3,-,TRBV19,TRBD1,CASRDRGRTDTQYF,TGTGCCAGCCGGGACAGGGGACGTACAGATACGCAGTATTTT
TRBJ1-1,-,TRBV27,-,CASSLSSGRHTEAFF,TGTGCCAGCAGTTTAAGCTCAGGAAGGCACACTGAAGCTTTCTTT
TRBJ2-3,few,TRBV10-3,-,CAISTTIQGLSTDTQYF,TGTGCCATCAGTACGACCATACAGGGCCTCAGCACAGATACGCAGTATTTT
TRBJ1-6,few,TRBV30,TRBD1,CAWRRGSGTVNSPLHF,TGTGCCTGGCGCCGGGGATCCGGGACAGTTAATTCACCCCTCCACTTT
TRBJ2-1,-,TRBV27,-,CASSLRPGENNEQFF,TGTGCCAGCAGTTTAAGACCCGGGGAGAACAATGAGCAGTTCTTC
TRBJ2-1,-,TRBV6-5,TRBD1,CASSLGTGDSDEQFF,TGTGCCAGCAGTTTGGGGACAGGGGATTCCGATGAGCAGTTCTTC
TRBJ2-1,-,TRBV7-8,TRBD2,CASSSLEGLVHNEQFF,TGTGCCAGCAGCTCGCTAGAGGGACTAGTTCACAATGAGCAGTTCTTC
TRBJ1-2,-,TRBV11-2,-,CASSLGLLNYGYTF,TGTGCCAGCAGCTTAGGACTGCTTAACTATGGCTACACCTTC
TRBJ2-2,once,TRBV28,-,CASSKTGVKAGELFF,TGTGCCAGCAGTAAGACGGGAGTCAAGGCCGGGGAGCTGTTTTTT
TRBJ2-2,once,TRBV6-6,-,CASTNGVGNTGELFF,TGTGCCAGCACCAACGGGGTAGGAAACACCGGGGAGCTGTTTTTT
TRBJ2-7,-,TRBV10-3,-,CAISESQVHEQYF,TGTGCCATCAGTGAGTCGCAGGTCCACGAGCAGTACTTC
TRBJ2-7,-,TRBV6-5,-,CASSYSNYPGEQYF,TGTGCCAGCAGTTACTCGAACTATCCTGGGGAGCAGTACTTC
TRBJ2-7,-,TRBV10-2,-,CASSGTSYEQYF,TGCGCCAGCAGTGGGACAAGTTACGAGCAGTACTTC
TRBJ1-1,few,TRBV7-8,-,CALKGDNLNTEAFF,TGTGCCTTAAAGGGGGACAACCTGAACACTGAAGCTTTCTTT